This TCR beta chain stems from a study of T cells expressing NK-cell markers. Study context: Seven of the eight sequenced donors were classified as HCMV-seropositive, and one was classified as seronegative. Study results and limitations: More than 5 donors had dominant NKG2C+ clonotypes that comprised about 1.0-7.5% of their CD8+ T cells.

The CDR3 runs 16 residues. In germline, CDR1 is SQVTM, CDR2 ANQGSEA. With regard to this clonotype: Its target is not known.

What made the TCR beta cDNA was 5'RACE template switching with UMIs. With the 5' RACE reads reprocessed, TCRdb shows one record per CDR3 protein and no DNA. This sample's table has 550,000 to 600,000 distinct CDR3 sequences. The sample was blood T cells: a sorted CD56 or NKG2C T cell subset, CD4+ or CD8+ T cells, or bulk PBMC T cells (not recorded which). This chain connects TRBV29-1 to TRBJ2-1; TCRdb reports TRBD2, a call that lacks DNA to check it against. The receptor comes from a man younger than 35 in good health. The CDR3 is CSVVPTNLAGGNEQFF.